This is a list of T cell receptor beta chains from one sample in a study of T-cell reconstitution after alpha-beta-depleted transplantation in children. TCRdb called the PCR reads again in MiXCR, with one record for every CDR3 protein. There are about 97,000 distinct CDR3 sequences in the sample; about 5.6% occur only once, and about 6% lies in the top ten. This material consisted of PBMCs, mostly from graft donor cells, taken 60 days after TCRalphabeta/CD19-depleted stem cell transplant. The source is a female patient younger than 10 who had a stem cell transplant for Fanconi anemia, so the T cells may come from the graft donor. Both conserved end residues are part of each CDR3. D genes are given only for firm matches. A clone size is listed for some rows: how often the clone was seen (once, few, many), or a class if it is expanded.

abundance: many; j_gene: TRBJ2-2; v_gene: TRBV7-3; d_gene: NA; CDR3nt: TGTGCCAGCAGCTTAGAACTAGGAAGGTACACCGGGGAGCTGTTTTTT; CDR3aa: CASSLELGRYTGELFF
abundance: many; j_gene: TRBJ2-1; v_gene: TRBV10-3; d_gene: TRBD1; CDR3nt: TGTGCCATCACCGTCAGACAGGGGGTGTCCAATGAGCAGTTCTTC; CDR3aa: CAITVRQGVSNEQFF
abundance: few; j_gene: TRBJ2-7; v_gene: TRBV5-1; d_gene: NA; CDR3nt: TGCGCCAGCAGCAGATCTTCCCCCTTAGGGGTAGCGGATACCTACGAGCAGTACTTC; CDR3aa: CASSRSSPLGVADTYEQYF
abundance: NA; j_gene: TRBJ1-5; v_gene: TRBV20-1; d_gene: NA; CDR3nt: TGCAGTGCTAGAGATTACAGGCTCAATCAGCCCCAGCATTTT; CDR3aa: CSARDYRLNQPQHF
abundance: NA; j_gene: TRBJ1-5; v_gene: TRBV28; d_gene: NA; CDR3nt: TGTGCCAGCAGATTTCCCCTACAGGGACAGCCCCAGCATTTT; CDR3aa: CASRFPLQGQPQHF
abundance: many; j_gene: TRBJ2-6; v_gene: TRBV6-1; d_gene: TRBD1; CDR3nt: TGTGCCAGCAGGCCGGGACAGGGATCTTTCTCTGGGGCCAACGTCCTGACTTTC; CDR3aa: CASRPGQGSFSGANVLTF
abundance: few; j_gene: TRBJ2-7; v_gene: TRBV20-1; d_gene: NA; CDR3nt: TGCAGTGCTACGGGACACCTCTACGAGCAGTACTTC; CDR3aa: CSATGHLYEQYF
abundance: many; j_gene: TRBJ2-2; v_gene: TRBV7-9; d_gene: NA; CDR3nt: TGTGCCAGCAGCTTCCAACCCCTAAACGGTGGCACCGGGGAGCTGTTTTTT; CDR3aa: CASSFQPLNGGTGELFF
abundance: many; j_gene: TRBJ2-7; v_gene: TRBV10-3; d_gene: TRBD1; CDR3nt: TGTGCCATCAGGGAGGGGAGGACAGGGGGCCACGAGCAGTACTTC; CDR3aa: CAIREGRTGGHEQYF
abundance: many; j_gene: TRBJ2-1; v_gene: TRBV3-1; d_gene: NA; CDR3nt: TGTGCCAGCAGCCAATTGACAGCTAGCTCCTACAATGAGCAGTTCTTC; CDR3aa: CASSQLTASSYNEQFF
abundance: NA; j_gene: TRBJ1-5; v_gene: TRBV4-2; d_gene: TRBD1; CDR3nt: TGTGCCAGCAGCCAAATCCAGGGGGCGGGGGGCAATCAGCCCCAGCATTTT; CDR3aa: CASSQIQGAGGNQPQHF
abundance: NA; j_gene: TRBJ2-5; v_gene: TRBV5-1; d_gene: TRBD2; CDR3nt: TGCGCCAGCACCCTAGCGGGCCCCCCCCAAGAGACCCAGTACTTC; CDR3aa: CASTLAGPPQETQYF
abundance: many; j_gene: TRBJ2-3; v_gene: TRBV7-9; d_gene: NA; CDR3nt: TGTGCCAGCAGCTTTGCAGGGATGACTAGCACAGATACGCAGTATTTT; CDR3aa: CASSFAGMTSTDTQYF
abundance: many; j_gene: TRBJ2-7; v_gene: TRBV28; d_gene: TRBD1; CDR3nt: TGTGCCAGCAGACCGGGACAGGGTCGTTACGAGCAGTACTTC; CDR3aa: CASRPGQGRYEQYF
abundance: many; j_gene: TRBJ2-1; v_gene: TRBV20-1; d_gene: NA; CDR3nt: TGCAGTGCTAGTAGGGTCGCCGCGTACAATGAGCAGTTCTTC; CDR3aa: CSASRVAAYNEQFF
abundance: many; j_gene: TRBJ2-1; v_gene: TRBV4-1; d_gene: TRBD2; CDR3nt: TGCGCCAGCAGCTCCCGGCTGGTAGCGGGTTTAGTAGATGAGCAGTTCTTC; CDR3aa: CASSSRLVAGLVDEQFF
abundance: NA; j_gene: TRBJ2-7; v_gene: TRBV5-6; d_gene: NA; CDR3nt: TGTGCCAGCAGTCCCGGGACGGTGGCCTACGAGCAGTACTTC; CDR3aa: CASSPGTVAYEQYF
abundance: NA; j_gene: TRBJ2-3; v_gene: TRBV7-2; d_gene: NA; CDR3nt: TGTGCCAGCAGCCTCACAGCGGCTAGCACAGATACGCAGTATTTT; CDR3aa: CASSLTAASTDTQYF
abundance: few; j_gene: TRBJ1-2; v_gene: TRBV6-1; d_gene: NA; CDR3nt: TGTGCCAGCAGTGAAGGCGAGGACTATGGCTACACCTTC; CDR3aa: CASSEGEDYGYTF
abundance: many; j_gene: TRBJ2-5; v_gene: TRBV12-3/TRBV12-4; d_gene: TRBD1; CDR3nt: TGTGCCAGCAGCCCTAGACAGGGGGCGATCCCAGAGACCCAGTACTTC; CDR3aa: CASSPRQGAIPETQYF
abundance: many; j_gene: TRBJ2-1; v_gene: TRBV12-3/TRBV12-4; d_gene: TRBD2; CDR3nt: TGTGCCAGCAGCCTCACTAGCGGGAGGGCTTACAATGAGCACTTCTTC; CDR3aa: CASSLTSGRAYNEHFF
abundance: NA; j_gene: TRBJ2-7; v_gene: TRBV6-2/TRBV6-3; d_gene: NA; CDR3nt: TGTGCCAGCACCAAAACAGGGGCGGGGGAGCAGTACTTC; CDR3aa: CASTKTGAGEQYF
abundance: many; j_gene: TRBJ2-5; v_gene: TRBV20-1; d_gene: NA; CDR3nt: TGCAGTGCTAGAGATCCGGGCCACGACCAAGAGACCCAGTACTTC; CDR3aa: CSARDPGHDQETQYF
abundance: NA; j_gene: TRBJ2-3; v_gene: TRBV5-1; d_gene: NA; CDR3nt: TGCGCCAGCAGCTTACTAGATACGCAGTATTTT; CDR3aa: CASSLLDTQYF
abundance: many; j_gene: TRBJ1-2; v_gene: TRBV2; d_gene: TRBD1; CDR3nt: TGTGCCAGCAGCGCCGGGACAGGGAGGGAATATGGCTACACCTTC; CDR3aa: CASSAGTGREYGYTF
abundance: many; j_gene: TRBJ2-1; v_gene: TRBV7-3; d_gene: NA; CDR3nt: TGTGCCAGCAGCTTAAGTCCCGGGGTATTGTACAATGAGCAGTTCTTC; CDR3aa: CASSLSPGVLYNEQFF
abundance: few; j_gene: TRBJ1-2; v_gene: TRBV3-1; d_gene: NA; CDR3nt: TGTGCCAGCCGTAAACAAACCGGCAGCGTCTATGGCTACACCTTC; CDR3aa: CASRKQTGSVYGYTF
abundance: many; j_gene: TRBJ2-1; v_gene: TRBV7-3; d_gene: NA; CDR3nt: TGTGCCAGCAGCCCGTCCCCAAACTACAATGAGCAGTTCTTC; CDR3aa: CASSPSPNYNEQFF